This entry concerns a single T cell receptor beta chain. What antigen it recognizes has not been identified. Base qualities are missing; no much larger clone stands one base away. The library relied on UMI-ligation and nested PCR. An equimolar mix of two oligonucleotides covering both TRBC1 and TRBC2 was used as the beta constant-region primer. Four rounds of PCR were used to amplify ligated cDNA, with nested alpha and beta constant-region primers being used together with the SP2 primer. A single-stranded oligonucleotide bearing the SP2 primer plus a 12-nucleotide UMI was ligated onto the 3' end of the cDNA by T4 RNA ligase 1. The ligation reaction was incubated at 16°C for about 19-24 hours. PCR2 was typically performed as a SYBR Green qPCR and was stopped at a predetermined threshold so that over-amplification was prevented. Apart from the first purification, every purification step used Agencourt AMPure XP magnetic beads. Libraries were quantified by Qubit and checked on a TapeStation, where a main peak was expected near 650 bp. Pooled libraries were sequenced on an Illumina MiSeq with v2 2x251 paired-end kits, typically giving roughly 0.95-2 million reads per sample. Each sample was pooled at around 4 nM, and about 5-7% PhiX was included to help cluster recognition. On the authors' methods: Using tag matching that tolerated one base-pair mismatch, Decombinator assigned V and J genes to FASTQ reads that had been processed by Demultiplexor. UMIs were used by Collapsinator to correct both sequencing errors and frequency errors arising from PCR heterogeneity. CDR3Translator translated TCRs and extracted CDR3s from the conserved cysteine to the FGXG phenylalanine, flagging non-productive sequences. Repertoires were subsampled to equal numbers of UMI-defined TCRs before Gini, Shannon entropy and inverse Simpson indices were calculated. Within the linear range, a power law was fitted to clonotype abundance distributions using maximum likelihood. On one naive CD8 sample, the pipeline and MIGEC gave similar UMI counts, unique TCR numbers and clonal distributions. In one analysis, naive TCRs that were also found in any memory subset of the same donor were excluded from the naive repertoire. A set of roughly 6,600 CMV-associated CDR3 sequences, compiled from VDJdb and a published dataset, was used to search the repertoires. TCRdb took the public reads, trimmed them with fastp at Q25, ran MiXCR for clone calling and kept in-frame beta chains. Rows with one shared CDR3 protein collapse into an entry with the most common genes and DNA. TCRdb, rather than the study authors, made the V and J calls. Across this sample there are roughly 150,000 distinct CDR3 sequences, with 15% to 25% seen only once. In total, the top ten clones hold roughly 0.6% of the sample.

The data belong to a study of naive and memory T cell subsets (dated by TCRdb to about 2017). Notes on the research overall: Sorted naive and memory T cell subsets from peripheral blood were analyzed in the study using a UMI-based, open-source pipeline for TCR alpha and beta sequencing. The functional CMV T cell responses agreed completely with IgG serology results. RNA was DNase-treated and reverse transcribed with TCR constant-region primers, mostly using SuperScript III. What the study reported, not specific to this receptor: RNA-based TCR counts may be affected by expression changes linked to T cell activation and differentiation. A few larger clonotypes were present in naive repertoires, especially CD8 naive repertoires, and these clonotypes were possibly memory cells re-expressing CD45RA. In both CD4 and CD8 cells, a rise in Gini index and a fall in Shannon and inverse Simpson diversity were observed from naive through CM, EM and EMRA. After error correction, over 90% of naive TCR sequences appeared only once, giving much steeper abundance distributions than memory subsets. The abundance of TCRs followed a power law with an exponent that differed between naive and memory subsets yet stayed consistent across the three individuals. Single alpha or beta chain sequences, rather than paired alpha/beta receptors, were used to define clonotypes. The repertoire findings for the naive and memory subsets could not be validated against a ground truth, as none was available.

The CDR3 sequence holds 14 residues, the cysteine and phenylalanine included. Only the CDR3 portion is preserved as DNA: 42 bases, with reading frame beginning at the first base. The germline V gene provides CDR1 MDHEN and CDR2 SYDVKM. V drops 3 bases and J drops 2 bases, leaving 11 bases in between. From the second PCR step on, the TCR alpha and beta chain libraries were amplified in separate reactions. Donor CMV status was determined by IFNgamma production from CD4+ T cells after overnight stimulation of fresh PBMCs with CMV viral lysate. Using Miltenyi beads, CD4 T cells were first positively selected, and CD8 T cells were then positively selected from the CD4-negative fraction. Cells stained for CD3, CD4, CD8, CD45RA, CD27 and a live/dead dye were sorted on a BD Aria II into four subsets by CD45RA and CD27. Blood came from a few healthy volunteers, each fractionated into CD4 and CD8 T cells and then into four differentiation subsets. Around 120 ml of peripheral blood was drawn per donor, and PBMC were isolated by Ficoll-Paque PLUS density-gradient centrifugation. Sorted cells were lysed in RLT buffer, after which RNA was extracted using a Qiagen RNeasy kit and stored at -80 degrees C.

The receptor was isolated from a human donor in good health. This receptor chain uses TRBV28 and TRBJ2-7, with no reliable assignment of the D segment. Material: naive CD8+ T cells from blood. Explained via the paper, the cell subset or site label denotes: naive T cells, CD45RA high CD27+. The CDR3 in this case is CASSFPQITYEQYF. The DNA reads as follows: TGTGCCAGCAGTTTCCCACAGATAACCTACGAGCAGTACTTC.